The entry below gives a single TCR beta chain sequence along with its context. There is no known antigen for this receptor. The record has no base qualities; no much larger clone is one base away. Enrolling through a virtual design, the prospective study's participants ranged in age from roughly 18 to 90 years and lived across roughly 24 United States geographic areas. Cohort assignment in the prospective study relied on participant-reported clinical history from a screening survey and a study questionnaire. In the prospective study, mobile phlebotomists collected whole blood, serum and a nasopharyngeal or oropharyngeal swab from each participant. Additional blood draws and questionnaires over an approximately two-month period could optionally be provided by prospective study participants. Before DNA extraction, blood samples from the prospective study were shipped at room temperature or frozen.

This sample was taken from a study of blood T cell repertoires in COVID-19 (dated by TCRdb to the early 2020s). About the full investigation: Samples covering the acute and convalescent phases of COVID-19 were provided by collaborators in the United States, Italy and Spain. The prospective study material was composed of cDNA or gDNA derived from T cells, B-cell-depleted T cells, or PBMCs. The dataset comprised deeply sampled blood TCRbeta repertoires from subjects exposed to, actively infected with, or recovered from COVID-19. A freely available public database, intended as a resource for researchers studying the immune response to SARS-CoV-2, is where the repertoires were released. The samples were drawn from two sources: the first 160 participants of the ongoing ImmuneRACE study, and fewer than 1,500 subjects contributed by 6 global collaborators. The sample metadata nearly always contained a de-identified subject ID, COVID-19 status, age in years and sex. Where HLA class I and class II types were available, the types were taken from metadata supplied by the sample provider, not from assay-based typing. Results and caveats for the whole study, not just this receptor: The amount of clinical and demographic metadata varied by source and participant and was provided uncurated.

TCRbeta CDR3 regions were amplified from genomic DNA by means of the immunoSEQ Assay, a bias-controlled multiplex PCR. On the study's bioinformatics: Nucleated cell counts per sample were estimated from amplification of reference gene primers within the assay. To quantify the absolute abundance of each unique TCRbeta CDR3 rearrangement, sequence reads were collapsed and filtered. For each sample, productive Simpson clonality was calculated by taking the square root of Simpson's diversity index across productive rearrangements. This immuneACCESS table, as held by TCRdb, lists in-frame sequences with V and J called but not all clones. Of the missing ones, under half trace to an unresolved V gene in checked studies; the others have no known cause. V, J and clone size derive from that table, while D and trimming were established from the DNA sequence. The sample profile shows fewer than 250,000 clones; more than 70% of them were found once. The ten largest clones take up less than 8% of the sample.

Here V drops 3 bases and J drops 8 bases, and the junction holds 9 bases not matched to any gene. The CDR3 has 15 amino acids, counting the end cysteine and phenylalanine. CDR3 DNA only is kept here, 45 bases in frame from base 1. Looking up the germline V gene yields CDR1 SGHVS and CDR2 FQNEAQ. The source of this sequence is a woman in her thirties or forties with acute COVID-19. The chain is made from TRBV7-8 and TRBJ1-2; 10 junctional bases match TRBD1. Specimen: PBMCs or T cells enriched from blood (not recorded which). The CDR3 has the sequence CASSFQATGGRGYTF. The DNA sequence follows: TGTGCCAGCAGCTTCCAGGCGACAGGGGGCAGGGGCTACACCTTC.